This T cell receptor (beta chain) is from a study of shared clonotypes between healthy human individuals. Study information: Donor composition was a couple of women and a few men, aged 18 to 49.

Study findings and constraints: Shared across a few donors were about 4.6% of the naive CD4 clonotypes.

Libraries were prepared by immunoSEQ multiplex PCR; TCRdb keeps only in-frame clonotypes and omits some of them. The table shows around 620,000 clones, with approximately 95% occurring only once. The CDR3 is made up of 20 amino acids. About this clone itself: The antigen is undetermined.

As defined, naive CD8 cells were CD45RO-negative and positively selected for CCR7, with terminally differentiated effector memory CD45RA+ cells excluded. The sequence was collected from a woman between 25 and 40 years old in good health. Material for sequencing was naive CD8+ T cells sorted from blood. V and J are TRBV1 and TRBJ2-1; the D segment call TRBD2 is taken from the table without a DNA check. TRBV1 is an annotated pseudogene. This CDR3 reads CTSSQDITSGPYPAYNEQFF. The CDR3 DNA follows: TGCACCAGCAGCCAAGATATAACTAGCGGGCCCTACCCCGCCTACAATGAGCAGTTCTTC.